This TCR beta chain was profiled in a study of tumor and adjacent non-tumor tissue in lung cancer. About this clonotype: An end of the junction does not agree with germline; a read error may underlie this.

The template was RNA from unsorted bulk tissue. A modified ARM-PCR protocol with three rounds of nested PCR amplified TCRbeta. TCRdb re-derived calls from the multiplex PCR reads in MiXCR, one entry per CDR3 protein. This sample yields approximately 75,000 distinct CDR3 sequences, of which roughly 73% are seen a single time; 10% to 15% belongs to the top ten. This CDR3 is 13 amino acids long. CDR1 and CDR2 (germline): DFQATT, SNEGSKA (reference sequence). The clonotype originates from a woman in her 50s with non-small cell lung cancer. The sample comprised lung tumor tissue. The chain combines TRBV20-1 with TRBJ1-1; no firm D call. The CDR3 coding sequence is TGCAATGCTGCTCCAAGGGCGAACATTGAAGCTTTCTTT. Amino acid sequence: CNAAPRANIEAFF.